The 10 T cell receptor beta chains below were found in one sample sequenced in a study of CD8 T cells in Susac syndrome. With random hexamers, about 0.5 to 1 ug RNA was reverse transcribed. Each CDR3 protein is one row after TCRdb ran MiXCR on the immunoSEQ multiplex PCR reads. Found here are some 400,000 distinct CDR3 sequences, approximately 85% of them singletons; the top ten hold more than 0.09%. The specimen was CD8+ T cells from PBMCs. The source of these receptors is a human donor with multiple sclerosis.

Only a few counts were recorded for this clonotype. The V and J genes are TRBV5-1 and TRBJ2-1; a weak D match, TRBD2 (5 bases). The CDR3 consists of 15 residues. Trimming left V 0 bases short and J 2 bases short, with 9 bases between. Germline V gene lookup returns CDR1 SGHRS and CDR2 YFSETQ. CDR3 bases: TGCGCCAGCAGCTTGGTTCGGGGAACCTACAATGAGCAGTTCTTC. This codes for CASSLVRGTYNEQFF.

The CDR3 nucleotides read TGTGCCAGCAGCTTAGTGGGGTTCGGAGGCAGGGATAACACCGGGGAGCTGTTTTTT. This codes for CASSLVGFGGRDNTGELFF. The gene calls are TRBV7-9 and TRBJ2-2; either TRBD1 or TRBD2 may fit D (5 bases each). The CDR3 runs to 19 residues. Germline V gives CDR1 SEHNR, CDR2 FQNEAQ (reference sequence). Trimming removed 1 base at V and 2 bases at J, with 20 bases between.

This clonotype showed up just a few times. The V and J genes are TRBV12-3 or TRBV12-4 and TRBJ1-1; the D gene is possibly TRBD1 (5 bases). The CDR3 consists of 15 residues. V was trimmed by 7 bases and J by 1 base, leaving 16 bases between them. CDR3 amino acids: CASTQGGGGNTEAFF. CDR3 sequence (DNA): TGTGCCAGCACCCAAGGCGGGGGGGGGAACACTGAAGCTTTCTTT.

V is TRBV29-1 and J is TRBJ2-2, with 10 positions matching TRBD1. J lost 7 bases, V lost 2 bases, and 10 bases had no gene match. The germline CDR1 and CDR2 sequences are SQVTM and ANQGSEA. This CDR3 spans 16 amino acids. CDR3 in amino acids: CSVESLRQGAVGELFF. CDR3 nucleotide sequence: TGCAGCGTTGAAAGTCTGCGACAGGGGGCCGTCGGGGAGCTGTTTTTT.

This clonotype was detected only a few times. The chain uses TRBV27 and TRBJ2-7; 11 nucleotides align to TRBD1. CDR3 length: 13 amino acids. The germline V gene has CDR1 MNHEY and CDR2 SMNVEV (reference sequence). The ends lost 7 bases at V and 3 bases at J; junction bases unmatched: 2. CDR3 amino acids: CASKGTGGYEQYF. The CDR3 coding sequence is TGTGCCAGCAAGGGGACAGGGGGCTACGAGCAGTACTTC.

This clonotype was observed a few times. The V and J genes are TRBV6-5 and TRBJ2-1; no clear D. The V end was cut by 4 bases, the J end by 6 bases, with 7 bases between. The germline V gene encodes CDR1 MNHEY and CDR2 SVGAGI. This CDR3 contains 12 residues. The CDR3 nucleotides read TGTGCCAGCAGTTTTAGACCCAATGAGCAGTTCTTC. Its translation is CASSFRPNEQFF.

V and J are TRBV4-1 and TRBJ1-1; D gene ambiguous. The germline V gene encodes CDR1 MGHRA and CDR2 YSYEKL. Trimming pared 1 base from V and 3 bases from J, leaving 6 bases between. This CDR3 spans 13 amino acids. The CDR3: CASSQGWDTEAFF. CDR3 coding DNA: TGCGCCAGCAGCCAAGGGTGGGACACTGAAGCTTTCTTT.

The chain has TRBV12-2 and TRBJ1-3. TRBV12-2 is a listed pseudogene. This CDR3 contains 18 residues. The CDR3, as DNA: TGTGCAAGTCGCTTCCTCTACGGAGGACTACACTCTGGAAACACCATATATTTT. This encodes CASRFLYGGLHSGNTIYF.

CDR3 protein: CASSPSAGNTGELFF. In nucleotides, the CDR3 is TGTGCCAGCAGCCCTTCGGCGGGGAACACCGGGGAGCTGTTTTTT. The chain carries TRBV6-5 and TRBJ2-2; a possible D gene is TRBD2 (5 bases). The CDR3 is made up of 15 amino acids. Germline values: CDR1 MNHEY, CDR2 SVGAGI. V lost 6 bases, J lost 1 base, and 12 bases lay in between.

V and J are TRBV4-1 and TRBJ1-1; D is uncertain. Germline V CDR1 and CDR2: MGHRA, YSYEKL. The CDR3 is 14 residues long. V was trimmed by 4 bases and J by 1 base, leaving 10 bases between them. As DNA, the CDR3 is TGCGCCAGCAGCCGGTTAGCAGGGAACACTGAAGCTTTCTTT. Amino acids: CASSRLAGNTEAFF.